This T cell receptor beta chain derives from a study of blood T cell repertoires in COVID-19. At the level of the study: Spain, Italy and the United States supplied samples that represented acute and convalescent COVID-19. In each case, the material was cDNA or gDNA derived from T cells, B-cell-depleted T cells, or PBMCs.

The CDR3 has 18 amino acids. J was trimmed by 4 bases and V by 10 bases; bases with no gene match: 17. Germline loops: CDR1 SGHAT, CDR2 FQNNGV. Methods used by the authors: By means of reference gene primer amplification, nucleated cell counts were estimated. Clones were sequenced by immunoSEQ multiplex PCR, and TCRdb holds only the in-frame ones, with some missing. The V and J calls and clone size are taken from that table; D and trimming were inferred from the DNA. The table records some 300,000 clones, roughly 90% of them present only once. The sequenced material came from peripheral blood. This sequence joins TRBV11-2 and TRBJ2-1, with TRBD2 identical over 12 bases. The receptor comes from a man between 18 and 35 years old with active or convalescent COVID-19. The CDR3 bases are TGTGCCACCCACTTCGCTAGCGGGGGGGTCGTTGGTTACAATGAGCAGTTCTTC. Translated: CATHFASGGVVGYNEQFF.